Detailed here is one TCR beta chain. Its target is unknown. This entry comes from a study of T cell repertoires in cytomegalovirus infection. Whole-study context: Public TCR beta signatures were indicative of both CMV infection and a matching HLA type. Study-level results: Based on cumulative public TCR beta family frequency, carriers of CMV plus the relevant HLA were identified. Clonotype analysis showed dominance of the ex vivo response by HLA-C-restricted CMV-specific TCR beta clonotypes.

TCRdb re-derived calls from the reads in MiXCR, one entry per CDR3 protein. The data show 700,000 to 850,000 distinct CDR3 sequences, with approximately 29% seen just once and around an eighth held by the top ten. This CDR3 comprises 16 residues. The germline V gene encodes CDR1 SGHVS and CDR2 FNYEAQ. Trimming removed 3 bases at V and 8 bases at J, with 20 bases between. The sequence was collected from a human donor in good health (CMV status not recorded). Some clones in this sample may be carry-over from other donors' samples. Sequencing was performed on cultured CD8+ T cells from PBMCs, taken from culture after CMV antigen stimulation. This rearrangement joins TRBV7-6 to TRBJ2-4; D may correspond to TRBD1 or TRBD2 (6 bases each). The CDR3 coding sequence is TGTGCCAGCAGCTTTAGGGGGGAATTTTTGTTTGACATTCAGTACTTC. It encodes CASSFRGEFLFDIQYF.